This T cell receptor beta chain stems from a study of blood T cell repertoires in COVID-19. The assay was immunoSEQ multiplex PCR, and TCRdb's table has in-frame clones only and misses some. The sample yields fewer than 250,000 clones, roughly 90% seen once. This CDR3 is built from 14 residues. V shed 6 bases and J 9 bases; nucleotides not matched to a gene: 13. CDR1 is SNHLY, CDR2 FYNNEI, per germline. Sequenced: PBMCs or T cells enriched from blood (not recorded which). The receptor was derived from a young woman with acute COVID-19. The chain is built from TRBV2 and TRBJ1-2, with 7 nucleotides matching TRBD1. CDR3 in DNA: TGTGCCAGCAGCGCCAGGGGGTTACCGATTAGCTACACCTTC. The encoded protein is CASSARGLPISYTF. Supplemented by reference TRBV2 and TRBJ1-2, the full variable domain reads EPEVTQTPSHQVTQMGQEVILRCVPISNHLYFYWYRQILGQKVEFLVSFYNNEISEKSEIFDDQFSVERPDGSNFTLKIRSTKLEDSAMYFCASSARGLPISYTFGSGTRLTVV.